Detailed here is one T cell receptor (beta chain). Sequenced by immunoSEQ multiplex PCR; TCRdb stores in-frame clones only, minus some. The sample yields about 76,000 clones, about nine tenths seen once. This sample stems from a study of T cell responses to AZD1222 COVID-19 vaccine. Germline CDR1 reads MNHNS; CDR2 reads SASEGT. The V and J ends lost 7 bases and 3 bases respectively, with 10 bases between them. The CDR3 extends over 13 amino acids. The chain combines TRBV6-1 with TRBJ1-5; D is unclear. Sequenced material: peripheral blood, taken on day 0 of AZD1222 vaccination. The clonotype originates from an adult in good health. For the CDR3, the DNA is TGTGCCAGCATGGGGTACGCCAATCAGCCCCAGCATTTT. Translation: CASMGYANQPQHF.